Listed below are T cell receptor beta chains from one sample, sequenced in a study of control samples from healthy donors and cancer patients. TCRdb's copy holds only in-frame clones and misses some; the assay was immunoSEQ multiplex PCR. The sample has about 9,700 clones; approximately 90% are singletons. Sequencing was performed on PBMCs. The source of these receptors is a man aged 55-75 years with colorectal cancer. Both conserved end residues are part of each CDR3. The D gene is left open where the match is weak. Clone size appears in some rows only: once, few, many, or a class for an expanded clone.

cdr3_length	clone_size	d_call	v_call	j_call	cdr3_aa	cdr3_nt
12	NA	NA	TRBV29-1	TRBJ1-1	CSVEVRVAEAFF	TGCAGCGTTGAAGTTAGGGTGGCTGAAGCTTTCTTT
11	NA	NA	TRBV28	TRBJ1-5	CATQENQPQHF	TGTGCCACGCAGGAAAATCAGCCCCAGCATTTT
18	NA	TRBD1	TRBV7-9	TRBJ1-4	CASSLALARTGKNEKLFF	TGTGCCAGCAGCTTAGCTCTTGCGCGGACAGGGAAGAATGAAAAACTGTTTTTT
13	NA	NA	TRBV7-9	TRBJ1-1	CASRLQSNTEAFF	TGTGCCAGCAGGTTACAGAGTAACACTGAAGCTTTCTTT
15	NA	NA	TRBV29-1	TRBJ2-7	CSVVGHLSSSYEQYF	TGCAGCGTTGTGGGCCACCTTTCCTCTTCCTACGAGCAGTACTTC
16	once	TRBD2	TRBV7-9	TRBJ2-3	CASGVAGGIGSDTQYF	TGTGCCAGCGGAGTAGCGGGGGGGATAGGGTCGGATACGCAGTATTTT
16	NA	NA	TRBV7-2	TRBJ1-3	CASSLQPRGSGNTIYF	TGTGCCAGCAGCTTACAACCGAGGGGGTCCGGAAACACCATATATTTT
16	few	NA	TRBV6-5	TRBJ1-1	CASSYSPRGIGTEAFF	TGTGCCAGCAGCTACTCCCCGAGGGGTATCGGCACTGAAGCTTTCTTT
13	few	NA	TRBV7-9	TRBJ1-5	CASSLWGGQPQHF	TGTGCCAGCAGCCTGTGGGGGGGACAGCCCCAGCATTTT
14	NA	TRBD1	TRBV6-6	TRBJ2-3	CASRQYRDRDTQYF	TGTGCCAGCAGACAATACCGGGACAGAGATACGCAGTATTTT
14	NA	NA	TRBV2	TRBJ1-5	CASAGREYNQPQHF	TGTGCCAGCGCAGGGAGGGAATATAATCAGCCCCAGCATTTT
20	NA	TRBD1	TRBV23-1	TRBJ2-2	CANPPRDRGQGGVESGELFF	TGCGCCAACCCCCCACGGGACAGGGGGCAGGGGGGTGTGGAATCCGGGGAGCTGTTTTTT
14	NA	NA	TRBV10-3	TRBJ2-2	CATRDGMNTGELFF	TGTGCCACCCGGGACGGCATGAACACCGGGGAGCTGTTTTTT
14	few	NA	TRBV14	TRBJ2-1	CASDGQLLYNEQFF	TGTGCCAGCGACGGACAACTTCTCTACAATGAGCAGTTCTTC
12	NA	NA	TRBV7-9	TRBJ2-7	CASSLGGGEQYF	TGTGCCAGCAGCTTAGGGGGAGGCGAGCAGTACTTC
14	NA	NA	TRBV6-2/TRBV6-3	TRBJ2-3	CASSVRSDADTQYF	TGTGCCAGCAGTGTTCGTTCAGATGCAGATACGCAGTATTTT
17	few	TRBD1	TRBV9	TRBJ2-2	CASSAPGTGGTTGELFF	TGTGCCAGCAGCGCCCCCGGGACAGGGGGTACCACCGGGGAGCTGTTTTTT
13	NA	NA	TRBV3-1/TRBV3-2	TRBJ1-2	CASSQDGIGGYTF	TGTGCCAGCAGCCAAGACGGGATCGGGGGCTACACCTTC
17	NA	NA	TRBV7-8	TRBJ2-1	CASSPRTGDGRKNEQFF	TGTGCCAGCAGCCCCAGAACGGGGGACGGGAGAAAAAATGAGCAGTTCTTC
15	NA	NA	TRBV7-9	TRBJ2-5	CASSPKRRVQETQYF	TGTGCCAGCAGCCCAAAGAGGAGGGTTCAAGAGACCCAGTACTTC
14	NA	NA	TRBV7-9	TRBJ1-6	CASSHAGGYSPLHF	TGTGCCAGCAGCCACGCTGGAGGGTATTCACCCCTCCACTTT
15	NA	NA	TRBV19	TRBJ2-2	CASSITETNTGELFF	TGTGCCAGTAGTATAACCGAAACGAACACCGGGGAGCTGTTTTTT
13	few	TRBD1	TRBV24-1	TRBJ1-2	CATSDRGTDGYTF	TGTGCCACCAGTGATCGCGGGACAGATGGCTACACCTTC
15	NA	NA	TRBV4-3	TRBJ1-2	CASSTRVGRDYGYTF	TGCGCCAGCAGCACAAGGGTCGGGAGGGACTATGGCTACACCTTC
16	NA	NA	TRBV9	TRBJ1-2	CASSSTVGVVNYGYTF	TGTGCCAGCAGTAGTACGGTGGGGGTTGTCAACTATGGCTACACCTTC
15	NA	TRBD2	TRBV6-6	TRBJ2-7	CASSVSGAIHKGPYF	TGTGCCAGCAGTGTTAGCGGGGCAATCCACAAGGGGCCGTACTTC
19	once	TRBD1	TRBV15	TRBJ2-6	CATSRTRDRASFGANVLTF	TGTGCCACCAGCAGAACCCGGGACAGGGCCTCGTTCGGGGCCAACGTCCTGACTTTC
17	NA	NA	TRBV14	TRBJ1-1	CASSPYRVAGWNTEAFF	TGTGCCAGCAGCCCGTACAGGGTGGCGGGTTGGAACACTGAAGCTTTCTTT
15	NA	NA	TRBV5-1	TRBJ1-1	CASSLEGPSSTEAFF	TGCGCCAGCAGCTTGGAAGGCCCGTCGTCCACTGAAGCTTTCTTT
14	NA	TRBD1	TRBV2	TRBJ2-3	CASSPDRGADTQYF	TGTGCCAGCAGCCCCGACAGGGGAGCGGATACGCAGTATTTT
16	NA	NA	TRBV28	TRBJ1-1	CASSLLQVSMNTEAFF	TGTGCCAGCAGTTTATTACAGGTCTCCATGAACACTGAAGCTTTCTTT
13	once	NA	TRBV6-5	TRBJ1-5	CACSGSHNQPQHF	TGTGCCTGCTCCGGGAGCCACAATCAGCCCCAGCATTTT
13	NA	NA	TRBV7-3	TRBJ1-1	CASSRGFGTEAFF	TGTGCCAGCAGCCGGGGTTTCGGCACTGAAGCTTTCTTT
15	once	NA	TRBV7-7	TRBJ1-3	CASSKRAGSGNTIYF	TGTGCTAGCAGCAAACGAGCAGGCTCTGGAAACACCATATATTTT